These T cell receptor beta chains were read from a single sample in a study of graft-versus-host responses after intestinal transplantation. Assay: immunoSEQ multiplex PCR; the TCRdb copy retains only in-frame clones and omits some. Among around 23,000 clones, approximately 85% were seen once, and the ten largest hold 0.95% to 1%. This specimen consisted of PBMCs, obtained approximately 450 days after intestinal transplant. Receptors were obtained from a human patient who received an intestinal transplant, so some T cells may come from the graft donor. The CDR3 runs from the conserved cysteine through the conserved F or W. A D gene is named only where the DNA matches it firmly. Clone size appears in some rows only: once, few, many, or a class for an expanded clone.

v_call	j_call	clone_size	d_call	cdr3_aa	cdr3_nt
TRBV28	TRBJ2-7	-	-	CASSRDTRAPYEQYF	TGTGCCAGCAGTCGGGACACCCGTGCACCCTACGAGCAGTACTTC
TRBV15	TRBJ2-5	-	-	CATSRGQGLAETQYF	TGTGCCACCAGCAGAGGACAGGGACTTGCGGAGACCCAGTACTTC
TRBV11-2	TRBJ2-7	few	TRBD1	CASSSPGTGAGEQYF	TGTGCCAGCAGCTCGCCCGGGACAGGGGCGGGCGAGCAGTACTTC
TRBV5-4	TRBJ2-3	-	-	CASSDGSGDTQYF	TGTGCCAGCAGCGACGGGAGTGGAGATACGCAGTATTTT
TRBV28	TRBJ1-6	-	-	CASGGRDSSYNSPLHF	TGTGCCAGCGGGGGGCGGGATAGCTCCTATAATTCACCCCTCCACTTT
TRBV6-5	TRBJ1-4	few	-	CASSYGDGVGEKLFF	TGTGCCAGCAGTTACGGGGACGGGGTTGGGGAAAAACTGTTTTTT
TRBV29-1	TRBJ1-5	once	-	CSVAAGTSNQPQHF	TGCAGCGTTGCGGCAGGCACCTCCAATCAGCCCCAGCATTTT
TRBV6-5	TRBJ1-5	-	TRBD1	CASSSRDRGSNQPQHF	TGTGCCAGCAGTTCCCGGGACAGGGGATCCAATCAGCCCCAGCATTTT
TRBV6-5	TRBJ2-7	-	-	CASSYSKGPQGEQYF	TGTGCCAGCAGTTACTCAAAGGGGCCCCAGGGCGAGCAGTACTTC
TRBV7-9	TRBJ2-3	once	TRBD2	CASSSAPGGGDTQYF	TGTGCCAGCAGCTCCGCCCCGGGGGGGGGAGATACGCAGTATTTT
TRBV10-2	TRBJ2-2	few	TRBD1	CASSGTGGSGELFF	TGCGCCAGCAGTGGGACAGGGGGCTCCGGGGAGCTGTTTTTT
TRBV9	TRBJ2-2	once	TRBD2	CASSLGLAGITGELFF	TGTGCCAGCAGCCTGGGACTAGCGGGTATCACCGGGGAGCTGTTTTTT
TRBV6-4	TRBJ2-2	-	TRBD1	CASSDSPGGTGELFF	TGTGCCAGCAGTGACTCGCCAGGGGGCACCGGGGAGCTGTTTTTT
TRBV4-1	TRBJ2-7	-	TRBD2	CASSQENGGSYEQYF	TGCGCCAGCAGCCAAGAAAATGGCGGGAGCTACGAGCAGTACTTC
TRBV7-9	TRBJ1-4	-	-	CASSSRGGEEKLFF	TGTGCCAGCAGCTCGCGAGGGGGTGAGGAAAAACTGTTTTTT
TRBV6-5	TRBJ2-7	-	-	CASTRQDLLGHEQYF	TGTGCCAGCACAAGACAGGACCTATTGGGCCACGAGCAGTACTTC
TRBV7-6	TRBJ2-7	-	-	CASSLERGLSYEQYF	TGTGCCAGCAGCTTGGAGCGTGGATTATCCTACGAGCAGTACTTC
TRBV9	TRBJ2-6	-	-	CASSPSGANVLTF	TGTGCCAGCAGCCCCTCTGGGGCCAACGTCCTGACTTTC
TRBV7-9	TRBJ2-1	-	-	CASSFSASEQFF	TGTGCCAGCAGCTTTAGCGCGTCTGAGCAGTTCTTC
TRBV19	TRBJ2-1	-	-	CASSIRAGHYNEQFF	TGTGCCAGTAGTATACGGGCAGGTCATTACAATGAGCAGTTCTTC
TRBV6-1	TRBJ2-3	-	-	CASSSLGLYTDTQYF	TGTGCCAGCAGTTCCCTGGGGTTATACACAGATACGCAGTATTTT
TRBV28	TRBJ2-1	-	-	CASSYPLWQSSYNEQFF	TGTGCCAGCAGTTACCCCCTATGGCAGAGCTCCTACAATGAGCAGTTCTTC
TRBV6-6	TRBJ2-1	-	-	CASRYLGGNEQFF	TGTGCCAGCAGGTACCTAGGGGGCAATGAGCAGTTCTTC
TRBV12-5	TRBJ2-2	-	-	CASGLFSTGELFF	TGTGCTAGTGGTTTATTCAGCACCGGGGAGCTGTTTTTT
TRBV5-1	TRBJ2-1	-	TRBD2	CASSYGTSGENEQFF	TGCGCCAGCAGCTACGGGACTAGCGGGGAGAATGAGCAGTTCTTC
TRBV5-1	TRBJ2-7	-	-	CASSLGSYSSYEQYF	TGCGCCAGCAGCTTGGGAAGCTACAGCTCCTACGAGCAGTACTTC
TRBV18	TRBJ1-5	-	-	CASSPDLNQPQHF	TGTGCCAGCTCACCGGACCTCAATCAGCCCCAGCATTTT
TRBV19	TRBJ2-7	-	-	CASRSIPNSDEQYF	TGTGCCAGTAGATCGATACCAAACTCGGACGAGCAGTACTTC
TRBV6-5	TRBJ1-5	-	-	CASSTWGAQPQHF	TGTGCCAGCAGTACCTGGGGCGCTCAGCCCCAGCATTTT
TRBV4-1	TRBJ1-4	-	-	CASSLSNEKLFF	TGCGCCAGCAGCCTGTCAAATGAAAAACTGTTTTTT
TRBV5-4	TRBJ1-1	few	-	CASSTWNTEAFF	TGTGCCAGCAGCACCTGGAACACTGAAGCTTTCTTT
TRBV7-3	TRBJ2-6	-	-	CASSLTPGANVLTF	TGTGCCAGCAGCTTAACCCCCGGGGCCAACGTCCTGACTTTC
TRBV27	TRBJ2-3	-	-	CASSTKGADTQYF	TGTGCCAGCAGCACTAAAGGGGCAGATACGCAGTATTTT
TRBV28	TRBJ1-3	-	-	CASSHRDHRYF	TGTGCCAGCAGTCATCGGGACCACAGGTATTTT
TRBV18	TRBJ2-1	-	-	CASSPQGNNEQFF	TGTGCCAGCTCACCACAGGGGAACAATGAGCAGTTCTTC
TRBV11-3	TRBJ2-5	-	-	CASSMGTSIVQETQYF	TGTGCCAGCAGCATGGGGACCAGCATAGTCCAAGAGACCCAGTACTTC
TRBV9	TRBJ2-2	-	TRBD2	CASSTSRSSGSVIGELFF	TGTGCCAGCAGCACCTCACGGTCTAGCGGGAGTGTGATCGGGGAGCTGTTTTTT
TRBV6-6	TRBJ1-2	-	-	CASSYSPESYGYTF	TGTGCCAGCAGTTACTCGCCAGAGAGCTATGGCTACACCTTC
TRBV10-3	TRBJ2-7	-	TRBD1	CAISDRTGGGEQYF	TGTGCCATCAGCGATCGGACAGGGGGCGGCGAGCAGTACTTC
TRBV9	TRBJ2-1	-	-	CASNRPPRDYEQFF	TGTGCCAGCAATCGTCCTCCGCGGGATTATGAGCAGTTCTTC
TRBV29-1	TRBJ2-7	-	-	CSVAVQGLYEQYF	TGCAGCGTTGCGGTGCAGGGCTTGTACGAGCAGTACTTC
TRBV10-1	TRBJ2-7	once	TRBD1	CASSGTGASYEQYF	TGCGCCAGCAGTGGGACAGGGGCCTCCTACGAGCAGTACTTC
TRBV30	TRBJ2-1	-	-	CAWSPRDEQFF	TGTGCCTGGAGTCCGAGGGATGAGCAGTTCTTC
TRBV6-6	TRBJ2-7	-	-	CASSPFPRGVYEQYF	TGTGCCAGCAGCCCGTTCCCCCGGGGAGTCTACGAGCAGTACTTC
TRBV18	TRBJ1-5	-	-	CASSVTQSNQPQHF	TGTGCCAGTTCTGTGACCCAGAGCAATCAGCCCCAGCATTTT
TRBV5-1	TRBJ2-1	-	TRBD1	CASSPYRDSPYNEQFF	TGCGCCAGCAGCCCCTATCGGGACAGTCCCTACAATGAGCAGTTCTTC
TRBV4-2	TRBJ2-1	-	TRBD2	CASSQELAGVLFF	TGTGCCAGCAGCCAAGAGCTAGCGGGAGTCTTGTTCTTC
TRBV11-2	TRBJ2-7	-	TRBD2	CASSFGSGSYEQYF	TGTGCCAGCAGCTTTGGTAGCGGGAGTTACGAGCAGTACTTC
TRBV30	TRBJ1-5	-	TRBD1	CAWSLDRGGQPQHF	TGTGCCTGGAGCCTGGACAGGGGCGGGCAGCCCCAGCATTTT
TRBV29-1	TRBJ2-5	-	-	CSVGTYQETQYF	TGCAGCGTGGGGACTTACCAAGAGACCCAGTACTTC